Presented here are 24 T cell receptor beta chains from one specimen sequenced in a study of blood T cell repertoires in COVID-19. Clones were read by immunoSEQ multiplex PCR, and TCRdb kept only the in-frame ones, dropping some. Of about 190,000 clones listed, approximately 90% were seen once; the top ten hold 4% to 5.5%. Sequenced material: peripheral blood. These TCRs come from a human donor in a cohort sampled during active COVID-19.

The gene calls are TRBV19 and TRBJ2-7; 9 positions agree with TRBD1. In germline, CDR1 is LNHDA, CDR2 SQIVND (reference sequence). The CDR3 has 14 residues. V lost 4 bases, J lost 3 bases, and 4 bases stayed unmatched. The CDR3 DNA reads as TGTGCCAGTAGTAGCCGGGACAGGGTCTACGAGCAGTACTTC. Its protein is CASSSRDRVYEQYF.

V usage is TRBV4-1 and J usage is TRBJ1-4; TRBD1 matches 7 bases. The CDR3 contains 14 residues. The trim removed 3 bases at V and 5 bases at J, leaving 3 bases unmatched. CDR1 and CDR2 (germline): MGHRA, YSYEKL. The DNA for the CDR3 is TGCGCCAGCAGCCACCGGACAGGAAATGAAAAACTGTTTTTT. Its protein product is CASSHRTGNEKLFF.

This chain links TRBV2 with TRBJ2-1; 8 positions agree with TRBD1. Germline V lookup: CDR1 SNHLY, CDR2 FYNNEI. The CDR3 totals 12 residues. V shed 7 bases and J 9 bases; nucleotides not matched to a gene: 5. CDR3 amino acids: CASTRTGFEQFF. The CDR3 DNA follows: TGTGCCAGCACCCGGACAGGGTTTGAGCAGTTCTTC.

In its sample, this clone was seen a few times. The gene calls are TRBV7-9 and TRBJ1-2, with 7 positions matching TRBD1. The J segment lost 8 bases and the V segment lost 0 bases, leaving 9 bases of the junction unmatched. This CDR3 region has 15 residues. Germline V gene lookup returns CDR1 SEHNR and CDR2 FQNEAQ (reference sequence). The CDR3 sequence: CASSLAEGQLRGYTF. CDR3 DNA: TGTGCCAGCAGCTTAGCTGAGGGACAGCTTCGGGGCTACACCTTC.

This clone appeared a single time. The chain is built from TRBV6-5 and TRBJ2-7, with 7 bases that match TRBD2. From germline, CDR1 is MNHEY and CDR2 SVGAGI. V dropped 5 bases and J dropped 1; count of bases not matched to a gene: 2. CDR3 length: 13 amino acids. CDR3 in amino acids: CASSRRESYEQYF. As DNA, the CDR3 is TGTGCCAGCAGTAGGCGGGAGTCCTACGAGCAGTACTTC.

The chain combines TRBV14 with TRBJ2-1, with 8 bases identical to TRBD2. Germline lookup yields CDR1 SGHDN and CDR2 FVKESK. CDR3 size: 15 residues. The V gene end was trimmed by 6 bases and the J gene end by 10 bases; junction bases not matched to a gene: 14. CDR3 loop: CASSAKWAGGGEQFF. The CDR3 DNA follows: TGTGCCAGCAGTGCCAAATGGGCTGGCGGGGGGGAGCAGTTCTTC. Together with reference TRBV14 and TRBJ2-1, the CDR3 gives the full variable domain: EAGVTQFPSHSVIEKGQTVTLRCDPISGHDNLYWYRRVMGKEIKFLLHFVKESKQDESGMPNNRFLAERTGGTYSTLKVQPAELEDSGVYFCASSAKWAGGGEQFFGPGTRLTVL.

This rearrangement joins TRBV12-3 or TRBV12-4 to TRBJ2-1; D gene uncertain. The CDR3 covers 13 residues. Between the trimmed V and J ends, which lost 6 bases and 6 bases, there was a span of 12 bases. The CDR3, as DNA: TGTGCCAGCAGAAGGTCGGCGGCCAATGAGCAGTTCTTC. Protein product: CASRRSAANEQFF.

This clone was detected a few times. This chain links TRBV19 with TRBJ2-2, with 16 bases lining up with TRBD2. This CDR3 spans 17 amino acids. J lost 1 base, V lost 10 bases, and 6 bases had no gene match. Germline V gene lookup returns CDR1 LNHDA and CDR2 SQIVND (reference sequence). CDR3 coding DNA: TGTGCCACCGAGGGACTAGCGGGAGGGTGGAACACCGGGGAGCTGTTTTTT. Translated, it gives CATEGLAGGWNTGELFF. Filled out from reference TRBV19 and TRBJ2-2, the complete variable domain reads DGGITQSPKYLFRKEGQNVTLSCEQNLNHDAMYWYRQDPGQGLRLIYYSQIVNDFQKGDIAEGYSVSREKKESFPLTVTSAQKNPTAFYLCATEGLAGGWNTGELFFGEGSRLTVL.

The rearrangement joins TRBV7-2 to TRBJ2-5; TRBD1 aligns across 7 bases. The ends lost 0 bases at V and 5 bases at J; junction bases unmatched: 6. The germline CDR1 and CDR2 sequences are SGHTA and FQGNSA. The CDR3 has 15 residues. The CDR3 reads CASSLAGLGGETQYF. In nucleotides, the CDR3 is TGTGCCAGCAGCTTAGCAGGATTAGGGGGCGAGACCCAGTACTTC.

The gene calls are TRBV25-1 and TRBJ2-2; possibly TRBD1 for D (7 bases). Germline V lookup: CDR1 MGHDK, CDR2 SYGVNS. The CDR3 length is 17 residues. V was trimmed by 1 base and J by 3 bases, leaving 15 bases between them. The CDR3 spells CASSELEGAADTGELFF. CDR3 nucleotide sequence: TGTGCCAGCAGTGAATTGGAGGGGGCGGCGGACACCGGGGAGCTGTTTTTT.

Only one count was recorded for this clone. The J gene is TRBJ1-6, the V gene TRBV2, with 9 bases matching TRBD1. The V and J ends lost 4 bases and 5 bases, in that order; junction bases with no gene match: 3. CDR3 length: 15 amino acids. The V gene's germline CDR1 is SNHLY and CDR2 FYNNEI. The CDR3 region has the DNA TGTGCCAGCAGTGCGGGACAGGGACATAATTCACCCCTCCACTTT. Its translation is CASSAGQGHNSPLHF.

V gene TRBV27 combines with J gene TRBJ2-7; TRBD1 agrees at 7 bases. J lost 2 bases, V lost 8 bases, and 6 bases had no gene match. The germline V gene encodes CDR1 MNHEY and CDR2 SMNVEV (reference sequence). The CDR3 has 13 residues. This chain's CDR3 is CASGLGTAYEQYF. For the CDR3, the DNA is TGTGCCAGCGGTCTGGGGACAGCCTACGAGCAGTACTTC.

This sequence joins TRBV24-1 and TRBJ1-1; TRBD1 is a possible D gene (6 bases). The CDR3 has 14 residues. Germline values: CDR1 KGHDR, CDR2 SFDVKD. The V end lost 6 bases, the J end lost 8 bases, and 18 bases lay between the germline ends. The CDR3 sequence is CATSSARRGEEAFF. The CDR3 nucleotides are TGTGCCACCAGTTCCGCGCGCAGGGGTGAAGAAGCTTTCTTT.

The V and J genes are TRBV25-1 and TRBJ1-2, with TRBD1 matching over 8 bases. The germline V gene encodes CDR1 MGHDK and CDR2 SYGVNS. CDR3 length equals 14 residues. The J segment lost 6 bases and the V segment lost 3 bases, leaving 6 bases of the junction unmatched. The CDR3 sequence: CASSDPGGFDGYTF. The CDR3 coding sequence is TGTGCCAGCAGTGACCCAGGGGGCTTCGATGGCTACACCTTC.

This chain connects TRBV28 to TRBJ2-3, with D maybe TRBD1 (6 bases). V lost 8 bases and J lost 2, with 20 bases in between. Germline CDR1 is MDHEN and CDR2 is SYDVKM. The CDR3 has 16 amino acids. The DNA for the CDR3 is TGTGCCAGCCATCCTCGCGCCAGGGGATACACAGATACGCAGTATTTT. The encoded protein is CASHPRARGYTDTQYF.

This chain links TRBV6-5 with TRBJ1-2; a weak D match, TRBD1 (6 bases). With 6 bases removed from V and 3 bases from J, the gap between germline ends came to 17 bases. The CDR3 has 15 amino acids. CDR1 and CDR2 from the germline V gene are MNHEY and SVGAGI. This CDR3 reads CASRAPDRKYYGYTF. Written as DNA, the CDR3 is TGTGCCAGCAGGGCCCCGGACAGAAAATACTATGGCTACACCTTC.

Here the CDR3 reads CASTGLAGGVADTQYF. CDR3 DNA: TGTGCCAGCACTGGACTAGCGGGAGGAGTCGCAGATACGCAGTATTTT. The rearrangement uses TRBV2 and TRBJ2-3; 14 bases fit TRBD2. The J segment lost 4 bases and the V segment lost 7 bases, leaving 7 bases of the junction unmatched. The CDR3 contains 16 residues. CDR1 and CDR2 from the germline V gene are SNHLY and FYNNEI. The entire variable domain, with the rest obtained from reference TRBV2 and TRBJ2-3, is as follows: EPEVTQTPSHQVTQMGQEVILRCVPISNHLYFYWYRQILGQKVEFLVSFYNNEISEKSEIFDDQFSVERPDGSNFTLKIRSTKLEDSAMYFCASTGLAGGVADTQYFGPGTRLTVL.

This rearrangement joins TRBV20-1 to TRBJ2-1, with D unclear. The CDR3 is made up of 11 amino acids. Per the germline V gene, CDR1 is DFQATT and CDR2 is SNEGSKA (reference sequence). V lost 0 bases, J lost 15 bases, and 12 bases lay in between. CDR3 sequence: CSARDHPFRFF. DNA for the CDR3: TGCAGTGCTAGAGATCATCCGTTTAGGTTCTTC.

The rearrangement links TRBV4-1 to TRBJ2-1, with 14 bases matching TRBD2. CDR1 and CDR2 from the germline V gene are MGHRA and YSYEKL. J lost 7 bases, V lost 3 bases, and 5 bases had no gene match. The CDR3 consists of 16 residues. The CDR3 here is CASSQFGTSGSNEQFF. CDR3 sequence (DNA): TGCGCCAGCAGCCAGTTCGGGACTAGCGGGAGTAATGAGCAGTTCTTC.

This clone was picked up one time. The chain carries TRBV2 and TRBJ2-2; TRBD1 is a possible D gene (5 bases). Germline CDR1 SNHLY, CDR2 FYNNEI. V dropped 7 bases and J dropped 0 bases, with 12 bases sitting between them. The CDR3 contains 15 residues. In DNA form, the CDR3 reads TGTGCCAGCACGAAGGACACCACGAACACCGGGGAGCTGTTTTTT. Amino acids: CASTKDTTNTGELFF.

This clone was seen a handful of times. The V call is TRBV9, the J call TRBJ2-4; possibly TRBD2 for D (6 bases). CDR3 length equals 18 residues. V lost 8 bases and J lost 3, with 27 bases in between. Germline values: CDR1 SGDLS, CDR2 YYNGEE. CDR3 nucleotides: TGTGCCAGTCAACTCTGGGGGGTTGGCAGAGGATGCAAAAACATTCAGTACTTC. Residues: CASQLWGVGRGCKNIQYF.

The gene calls are TRBV30 and TRBJ2-2, with D possibly matching TRBD1 (6 bases). Germline assignment: CDR1 GTSNPN and CDR2 SVGIG (reference sequence). The CDR3 loop spans 12 amino acids. Trimming left V 4 bases short and J 7 bases short, with 10 bases between. The CDR3 is CAWTPQGGELFF. CDR3 nucleotide sequence: TGTGCCTGGACCCCACAGGGCGGGGAGCTGTTTTTT.

The rearrangement links TRBV7-2 to TRBJ1-4; D possibly corresponds to TRBD1 (6 bases). The CDR3 is 15 residues long. V gave up 3 bases and J gave up 7 bases, with 15 bases separating them. CDR1 and CDR2 from the germline V gene are SGHTA and FQGNSA. CDR3 sequence (DNA): TGTGCCAGCAGCTTCGGGGGCGCGGGGGGTGAAAAACTGTTTTTT. Its protein product is CASSFGGAGGEKLFF.

The chain is built from TRBV7-8 and TRBJ1-6, with D possibly being TRBD1 (6 bases). The V end was cut by 1 base, the J end by 8 bases, with 12 bases between. CDR1 is SGHVS, CDR2 FQNEAQ, per germline. This CDR3 has 15 residues. The CDR3 DNA follows: TGTGCCAGCAGCTTAGATCGACAGGCATATTCACCCCTCCACTTT. It yields the protein CASSLDRQAYSPLHF. The full variable domain, with the rest looked up from reference TRBV7-8 and TRBJ1-6, is GAGVSQSPRYKVAKRGQDVALRCDPISGHVSLFWYQQALGQGPEFLTYFQNEAQLDKSGLPSDRFFAERPEGSVSTLKIQRTQQEDSAVYLCASSLDRQAYSPLHFGNGTRLTVT.